This record covers a single T cell receptor (beta chain). This CDR3 contains 16 residues. The V gene's germline CDR1 is SGHTS and CDR2 YDEGEE. Germline trimming cut 4 bases from V and 4 bases from J; bases unmatched to any gene: 10. This sample was included in a study of blood T cell repertoires in COVID-19. As handled by the study authors: Amplification of reference gene primers provided the estimated nucleated cell counts. Sequencing was performed with immunoSEQ multiplex PCR; in TCRdb, only in-frame clones are kept and a portion is missing. The V and J calls and clone size come from that table; D and trimming were worked out from the DNA. The table lists roughly 130,000 clones, roughly 84% of them singletons.

This sequence originates from a woman under 40 who had recovered from COVID-19. Input material: peripheral blood. The chain recombines TRBV5-8 with TRBJ1-4; 7 bases agree with TRBD1. In DNA form, the CDR3 reads TGTGCCAGCAGCAAGACAGGGAGGCAGTTTAATGAAAAACTGTTTTTT. It translates to CASSKTGRQFNEKLFF.